The rows below give T cell receptor beta chains drawn from one sample of a study of T cells in Graves' hyperthyroidism and ophthalmopathy. TCRdb re-analysed the multiplex PCR reads in MiXCR, keeping a single row per CDR3 protein. Among fewer than 850,000 distinct CDR3 sequences, around a sixth were seen once, and the ten largest hold around 16%. The source material was blood. Receptors originate from a man in his fifties with Graves' hyperthyroidism. Each CDR3 is given with its conserved first and last residue. D genes are given only for firm matches. Clone size appears in some rows only: once, few, many, or a class for an expanded clone.

d_call	v_call	j_call	clone_size	cdr3_nt	cdr3_aa
.	TRBV12-3/TRBV12-4	TRBJ1-2	many	TGTGCCAGCAGTTTGCAGGGAATATTGGGCGGCTACACCTTC	CASSLQGILGGYTF
TRBD2	TRBV10-3	TRBJ2-7	many	TGTGCCATCAGTGAGTCTACTAGCGGGGCACCCTACGAGCAGTACTTC	CAISESTSGAPYEQYF
.	TRBV6-6	TRBJ2-1	many	TGTGCCAGCAGTTACTCCCCGGTCCTAGGCAATGAGCAGTTCTTC	CASSYSPVLGNEQFF
.	TRBV5-6	TRBJ1-5	.	TGTGCCAGCAGTTCTACACCTAGCAATCAGCCCCAGCATTTT	CASSSTPSNQPQHF
.	TRBV2	TRBJ1-2	many	TGTGCCAGCAGTGAAGCGGAAGGGACATGGGGTGGCTACACCTTC	CASSEAEGTWGGYTF
.	TRBV5-4	TRBJ2-5	few	TGTGCCAGCAGCCGGGGGGCAGGGGGGGGCCAAGAGACCCAGTACTTC	CASSRGAGGGQETQYF
TRBD2	TRBV28	TRBJ2-2	many	TGTGCCAGCAGTTTCGTGGAAGCGGGGTGGAACACCGGGGAGCTGTTTTTT	CASSFVEAGWNTGELFF
TRBD1	TRBV19	TRBJ2-2	.	TGTGCCAGTAGTACCCTCCCCGGACAGGGCCCCACCGGGGAGCTGTTTTTT	CASSTLPGQGPTGELFF
TRBD2	TRBV6-1	TRBJ2-7	many	TGTGCCAGCAGACCACGTAGCGGGAGACCCGAGCAGTACTTC	CASRPRSGRPEQYF
.	TRBV6-5	TRBJ2-2	many	TGTGCCAGCAGTTACTCTGACGGGGAGCTGTTTTTT	CASSYSDGELFF
.	TRBV20-1	TRBJ1-6	.	TGCAGTGTCCCACAGGAGGCCCTTTATAATTCACCCCTCCACTTT	CSVPQEALYNSPLHF
TRBD1	TRBV19	TRBJ2-1	.	TGTGCCAGTTCACCGGACAGGGGGGTATACAATGAGCAGTTCTTC	CASSPDRGVYNEQFF
TRBD1	TRBV3-1	TRBJ1-5	.	TGCGCCAGCAGCCAAGCGGACAGGGGGTTCGGTCAGCCCCAGCATTTT	CASSQADRGFGQPQHF
.	TRBV5-8	TRBJ2-7	few	TGTGCCAGCAGCTTCATGAGGGCCACAGTCTACGAGCAGTACTTC	CASSFMRATVYEQYF
TRBD2	TRBV6-2/TRBV6-3	TRBJ2-2	.	TGTGCCAGCAGTTACCTGAGCGGGATCCGCCCCGGGGAGCTGTTTTTT	CASSYLSGIRPGELFF
TRBD2	TRBV12-3/TRBV12-4	TRBJ2-3	many	TGTGCCAGCAGTTCGGGACTATCTGGCTCTGTAAGCACAGATACGCAGTATTTT	CASSSGLSGSVSTDTQYF
.	TRBV11-2	TRBJ2-7	many	TGTGCCAGCAGCTTAGTTGCCGGGACGGGCCCCTACGAGCAGTACTTC	CASSLVAGTGPYEQYF
.	TRBV24-1	TRBJ2-2	few	TGTGCCACCAGTGATCGGGCCGTGAGCACCGGGGAGCTGTTTTTT	CATSDRAVSTGELFF
.	TRBV19	TRBJ2-1	few	TGTGCCAGTAGTACTGGCGGGACCAACAATGAGCAGTTCTTC	CASSTGGTNNEQFF
.	TRBV20-1	TRBJ1-6	few	TGCAGTGCTAGAATACAGACGAATAATTCACCCCTCCACTTT	CSARIQTNNSPLHF
.	TRBV7-2	TRBJ2-1	many	TGTGCCAGCAGCTTAGAACTTGGCGGGATTTACAATGAGCAGTTCTTC	CASSLELGGIYNEQFF
.	TRBV30	TRBJ2-6	few	TGTGCCTGGAGTTATGGCTACTCTGGGGCCAACGTCCTGACTTTC	CAWSYGYSGANVLTF
.	TRBV9	TRBJ2-1	.	TGTGCCAGCAGCGAGTCCGCTAGGAATGAGCAGTTCTTC	CASSESARNEQFF
.	TRBV20-1	TRBJ2-1	few	TGCAGTGCTCGGGACCGAGCAGGATCCAGCGGCTTCTTC	CSARDRAGSSGFF
.	TRBV28	TRBJ1-1	few	TGTGCCAGCAACTCCCCAGCTATGAACACTGAAGCTTTCTTT	CASNSPAMNTEAFF
.	TRBV7-2	TRBJ2-3	.	TGTGCCAGCAGCTTCGTCTACCCAGATACGCAGTATTTT	CASSFVYPDTQYF
.	TRBV9	TRBJ1-1	.	TGTGCCAGCAGCGTAGGGGTAGGGGAGACTGAAGCTTTCTTT	CASSVGVGETEAFF
.	TRBV30	TRBJ2-7	many	TGTGCCTGGGGAAGAATACAGGGGAGGTCGAACGAGCAGTACTTC	CAWGRIQGRSNEQYF